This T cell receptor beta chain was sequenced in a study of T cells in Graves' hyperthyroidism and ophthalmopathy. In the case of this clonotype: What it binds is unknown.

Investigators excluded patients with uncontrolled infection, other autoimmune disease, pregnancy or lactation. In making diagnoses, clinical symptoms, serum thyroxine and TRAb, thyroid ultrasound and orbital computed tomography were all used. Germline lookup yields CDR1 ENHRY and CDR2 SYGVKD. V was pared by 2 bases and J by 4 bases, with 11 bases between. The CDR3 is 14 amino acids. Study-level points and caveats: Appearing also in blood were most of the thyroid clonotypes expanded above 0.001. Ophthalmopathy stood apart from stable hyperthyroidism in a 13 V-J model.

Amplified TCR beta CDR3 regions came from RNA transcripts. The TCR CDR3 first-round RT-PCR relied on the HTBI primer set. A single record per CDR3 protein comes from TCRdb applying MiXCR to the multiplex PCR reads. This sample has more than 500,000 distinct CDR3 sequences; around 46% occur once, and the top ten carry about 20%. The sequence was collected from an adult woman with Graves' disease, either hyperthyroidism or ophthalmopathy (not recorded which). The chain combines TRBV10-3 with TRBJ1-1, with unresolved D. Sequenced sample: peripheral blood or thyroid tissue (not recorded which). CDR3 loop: CAISEVGIGTEAFF. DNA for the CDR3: TGTGCCATCAGTGAGGTGGGAATTGGCACTGAAGCTTTCTTT.